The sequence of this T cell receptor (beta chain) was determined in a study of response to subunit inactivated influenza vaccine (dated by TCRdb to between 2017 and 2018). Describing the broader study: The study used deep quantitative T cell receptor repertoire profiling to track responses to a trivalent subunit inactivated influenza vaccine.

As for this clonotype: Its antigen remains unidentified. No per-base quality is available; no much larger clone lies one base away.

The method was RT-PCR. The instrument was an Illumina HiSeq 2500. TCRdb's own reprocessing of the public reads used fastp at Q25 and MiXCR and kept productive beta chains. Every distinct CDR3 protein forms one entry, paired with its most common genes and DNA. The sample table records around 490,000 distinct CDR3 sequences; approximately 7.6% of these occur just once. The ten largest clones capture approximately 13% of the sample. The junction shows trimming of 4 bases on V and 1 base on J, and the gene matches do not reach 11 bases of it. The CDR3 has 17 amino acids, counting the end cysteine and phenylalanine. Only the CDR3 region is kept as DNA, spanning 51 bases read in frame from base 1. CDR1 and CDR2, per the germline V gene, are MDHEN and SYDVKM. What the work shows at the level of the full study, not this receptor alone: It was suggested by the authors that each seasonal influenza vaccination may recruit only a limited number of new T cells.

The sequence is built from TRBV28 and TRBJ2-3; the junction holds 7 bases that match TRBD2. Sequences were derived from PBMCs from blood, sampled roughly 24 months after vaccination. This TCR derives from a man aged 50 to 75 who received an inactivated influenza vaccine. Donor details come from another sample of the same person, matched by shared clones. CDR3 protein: CASSSMVQRGGTDTQYF. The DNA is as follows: TGTGCCAGCAGTTCCATGGTCCAGCGGGGAGGCACAGATACGCAGTATTTT.